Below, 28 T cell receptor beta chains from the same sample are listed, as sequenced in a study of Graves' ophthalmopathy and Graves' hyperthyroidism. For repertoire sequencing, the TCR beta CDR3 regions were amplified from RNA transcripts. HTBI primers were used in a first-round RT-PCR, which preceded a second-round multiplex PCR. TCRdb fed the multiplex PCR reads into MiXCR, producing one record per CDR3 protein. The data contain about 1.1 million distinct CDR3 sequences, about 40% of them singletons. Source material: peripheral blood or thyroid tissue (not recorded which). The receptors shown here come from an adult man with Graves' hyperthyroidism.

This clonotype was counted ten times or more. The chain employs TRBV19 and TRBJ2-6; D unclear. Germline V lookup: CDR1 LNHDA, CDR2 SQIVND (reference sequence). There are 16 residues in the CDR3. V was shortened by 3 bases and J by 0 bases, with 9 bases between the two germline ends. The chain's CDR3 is CASSISGRSGANVLTF. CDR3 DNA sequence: TGTGCCAGTAGTATTTCCGGACGCTCTGGGGCCAACGTCCTGACTTTC.

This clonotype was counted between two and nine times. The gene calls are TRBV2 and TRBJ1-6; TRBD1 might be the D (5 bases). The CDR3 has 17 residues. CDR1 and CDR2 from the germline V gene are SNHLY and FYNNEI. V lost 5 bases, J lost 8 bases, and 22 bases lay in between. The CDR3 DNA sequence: TGTGCCAGCAGTCCGGACATAGACCCAGGAGGTGATTCACCCCTCCACTTT. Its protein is CASSPDIDPGGDSPLHF. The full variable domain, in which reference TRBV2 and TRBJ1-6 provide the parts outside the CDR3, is EPEVTQTPSHQVTQMGQEVILRCVPISNHLYFYWYRQILGQKVEFLVSFYNNEISEKSEIFDDQFSVERPDGSNFTLKIRSTKLEDSAMYFCASSPDIDPGGDSPLHFGNGTRLTVT.

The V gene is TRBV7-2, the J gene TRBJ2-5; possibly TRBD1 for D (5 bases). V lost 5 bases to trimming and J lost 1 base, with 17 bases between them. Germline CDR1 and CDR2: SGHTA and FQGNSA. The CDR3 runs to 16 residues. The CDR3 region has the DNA TGTGCCAGCAGCCGGAGACAGAGACTTAGCCAAGAGACCCAGTACTTC. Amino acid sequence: CASSRRQRLSQETQYF. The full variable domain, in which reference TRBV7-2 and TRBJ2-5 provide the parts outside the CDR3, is GAGVSQSPSNKVTEKGKDVELRCDPISGHTALYWYRQSLGQGLEFLIYFQGNSAPDKSGLPSDRFSAERTGGSVSTLTIQRTQQEDSAVYLCASSRRQRLSQETQYFGPGTRLLVL.

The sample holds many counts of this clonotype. The CDR3: CASSDPSRTRDHNSPLHF. The CDR3 nucleotides read TGTGCCAGTAGCGACCCCTCTAGGACCCGGGACCATAATTCACCCCTCCACTTT. The J gene is TRBJ1-6, the V gene TRBV19, with D possibly TRBD1 on 5 matching bases. Germline CDR1 reads LNHDA; CDR2 reads SQIVND (reference sequence). V was shortened by 6 bases and J by 5 bases, with 23 bases between the two germline ends. The CDR3 sequence is 18 residues long.

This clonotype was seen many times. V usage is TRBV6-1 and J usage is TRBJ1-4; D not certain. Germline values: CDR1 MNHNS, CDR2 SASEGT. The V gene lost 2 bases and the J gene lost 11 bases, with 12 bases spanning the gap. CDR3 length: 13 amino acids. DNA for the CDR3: TGTGCCAGCAGTGAACTTCAGCGGGTGAAACTGTTTTTT. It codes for CASSELQRVKLFF.

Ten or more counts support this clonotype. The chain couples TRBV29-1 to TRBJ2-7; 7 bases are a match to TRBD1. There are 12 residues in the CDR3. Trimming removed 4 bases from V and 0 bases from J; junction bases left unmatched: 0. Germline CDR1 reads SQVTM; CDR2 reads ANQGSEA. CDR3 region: CSVAGGSYEQYF. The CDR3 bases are TGCAGCGTTGCAGGGGGCTCCTACGAGCAGTACTTC.

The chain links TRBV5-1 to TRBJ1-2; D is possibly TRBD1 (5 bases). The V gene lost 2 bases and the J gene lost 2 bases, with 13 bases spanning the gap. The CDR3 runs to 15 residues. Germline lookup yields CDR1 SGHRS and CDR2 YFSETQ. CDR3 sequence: CASSFTGSGNYGYTF. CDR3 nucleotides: TGCGCCAGCAGCTTTACAGGATCAGGCAACTATGGCTACACCTTC.

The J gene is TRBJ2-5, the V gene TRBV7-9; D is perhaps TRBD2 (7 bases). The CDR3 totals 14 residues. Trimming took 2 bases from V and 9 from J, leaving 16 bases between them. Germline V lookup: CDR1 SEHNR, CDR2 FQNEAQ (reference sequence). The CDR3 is CASSLTGGDQPQYF. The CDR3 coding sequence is TGTGCCAGCAGCTTAACGGGGGGCGATCAGCCCCAGTACTTC.

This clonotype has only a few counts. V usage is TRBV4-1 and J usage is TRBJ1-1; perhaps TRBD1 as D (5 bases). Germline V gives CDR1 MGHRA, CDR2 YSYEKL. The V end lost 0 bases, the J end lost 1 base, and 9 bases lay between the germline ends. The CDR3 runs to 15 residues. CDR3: CASSQEGQENTEAFF. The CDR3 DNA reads TGCGCCAGCAGCCAAGAGGGGCAGGAGAACACTGAAGCTTTCTTT.

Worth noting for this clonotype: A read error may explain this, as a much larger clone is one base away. CDR3 bases: TGTGCCGGCAGTGTTGGGACAGCAACCTATCAGCCCCAGCATTTT. Amino acids: CAGSVGTATYQPQHF. The chain is built from TRBV2 and TRBJ1-5; the match to TRBD1 covers 7 bases. The CDR3 totals 15 residues. Per the germline V gene, CDR1 is SNHLY and CDR2 is FYNNEI.

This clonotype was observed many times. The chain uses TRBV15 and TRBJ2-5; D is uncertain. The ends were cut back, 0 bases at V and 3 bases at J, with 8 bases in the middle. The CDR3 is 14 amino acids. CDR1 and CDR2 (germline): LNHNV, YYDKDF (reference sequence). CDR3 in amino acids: CATSRDHREETQYF. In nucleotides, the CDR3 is TGTGCCACCAGCAGAGATCACCGGGAAGAGACCCAGTACTTC.

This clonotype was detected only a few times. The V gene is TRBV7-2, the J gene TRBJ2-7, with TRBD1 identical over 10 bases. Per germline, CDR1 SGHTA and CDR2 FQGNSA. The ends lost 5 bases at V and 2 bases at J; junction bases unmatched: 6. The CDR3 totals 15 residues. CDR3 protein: CASSIKGQGPYEQYF. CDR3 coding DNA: TGTGCCAGCAGCATAAAGGGACAGGGGCCCTACGAGCAGTACTTC.

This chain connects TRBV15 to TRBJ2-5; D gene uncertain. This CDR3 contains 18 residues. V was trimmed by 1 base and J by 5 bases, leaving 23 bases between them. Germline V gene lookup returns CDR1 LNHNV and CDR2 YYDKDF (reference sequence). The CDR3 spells CATSRGDQLVPTWETQYF. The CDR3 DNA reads TGTGCCACCAGCAGAGGCGACCAGCTAGTCCCTACTTGGGAGACCCAGTACTTC.

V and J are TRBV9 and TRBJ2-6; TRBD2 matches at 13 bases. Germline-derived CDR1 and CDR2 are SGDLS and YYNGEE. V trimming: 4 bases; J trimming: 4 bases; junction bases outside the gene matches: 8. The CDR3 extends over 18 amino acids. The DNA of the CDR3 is TGTGCCAGCAGCCCCGCCGGGACTAGCGGGGTGGGGGCCAACGTCCTGACTTTC. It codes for CASSPAGTSGVGANVLTF.

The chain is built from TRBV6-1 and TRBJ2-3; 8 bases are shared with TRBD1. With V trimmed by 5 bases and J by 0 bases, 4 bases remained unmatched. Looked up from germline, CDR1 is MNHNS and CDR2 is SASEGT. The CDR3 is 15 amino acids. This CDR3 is CASSSGQASTDTQYF. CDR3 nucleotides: TGTGCCAGCAGTTCGGGACAGGCAAGCACAGATACGCAGTATTTT.

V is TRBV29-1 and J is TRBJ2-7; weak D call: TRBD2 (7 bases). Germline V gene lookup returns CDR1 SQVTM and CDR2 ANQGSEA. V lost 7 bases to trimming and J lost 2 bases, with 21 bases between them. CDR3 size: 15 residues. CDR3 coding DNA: TGCAGCGCCCGTGCGGTAGGGGGGGAAACCTACGAGCAGTACTTC. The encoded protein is CSARAVGGETYEQYF.

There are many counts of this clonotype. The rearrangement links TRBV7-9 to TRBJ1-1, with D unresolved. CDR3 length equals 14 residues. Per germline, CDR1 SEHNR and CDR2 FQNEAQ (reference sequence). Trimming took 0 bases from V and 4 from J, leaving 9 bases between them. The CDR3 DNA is TGTGCCAGCAGCTTAGCGGTAGGGAGCACTGAAGCTTTCTTT. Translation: CASSLAVGSTEAFF.

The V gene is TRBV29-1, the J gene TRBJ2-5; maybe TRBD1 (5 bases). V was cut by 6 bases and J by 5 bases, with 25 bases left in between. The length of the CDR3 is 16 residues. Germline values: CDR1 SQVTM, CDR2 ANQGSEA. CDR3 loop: CSVEKTAGSLGETQYF. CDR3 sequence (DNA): TGCAGCGTCGAGAAGACAGCAGGGTCGCTGGGGGAGACCCAGTACTTC.

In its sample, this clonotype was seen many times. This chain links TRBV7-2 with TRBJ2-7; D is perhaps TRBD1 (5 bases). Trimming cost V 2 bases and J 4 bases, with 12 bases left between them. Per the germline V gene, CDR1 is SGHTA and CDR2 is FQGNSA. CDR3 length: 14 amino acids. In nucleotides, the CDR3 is TGTGCCAGCAGCTTATTAGCCAGGGTTTACGAGCAGTACTTC. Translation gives CASSLLARVYEQYF. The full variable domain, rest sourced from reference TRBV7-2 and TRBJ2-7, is GAGVSQSPSNKVTEKGKDVELRCDPISGHTALYWYRQSLGQGLEFLIYFQGNSAPDKSGLPSDRFSAERTGGSVSTLTIQRTQQEDSAVYLCASSLLARVYEQYFGPGTRLTVT.

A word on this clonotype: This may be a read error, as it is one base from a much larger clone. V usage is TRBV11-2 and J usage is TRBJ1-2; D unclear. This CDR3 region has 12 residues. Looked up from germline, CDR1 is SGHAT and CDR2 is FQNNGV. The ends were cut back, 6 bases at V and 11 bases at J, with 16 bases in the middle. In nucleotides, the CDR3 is TGTGCCAGCAGACCTAGTGAAGGGTTGTACACCTTC. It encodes CASRPSEGLYTF.

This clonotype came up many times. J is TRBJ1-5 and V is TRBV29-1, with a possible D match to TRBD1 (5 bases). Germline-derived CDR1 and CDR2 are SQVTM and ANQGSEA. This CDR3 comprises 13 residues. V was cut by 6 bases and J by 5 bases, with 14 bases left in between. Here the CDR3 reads CSVLSGFDQPQHF. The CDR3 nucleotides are TGCAGCGTATTATCAGGGTTCGATCAGCCCCAGCATTTT.

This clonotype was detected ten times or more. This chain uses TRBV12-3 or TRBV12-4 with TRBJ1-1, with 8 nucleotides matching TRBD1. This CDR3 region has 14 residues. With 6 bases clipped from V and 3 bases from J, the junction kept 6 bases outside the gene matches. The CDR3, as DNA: TGTGCCAGCAGCCTAACACAGGGGGACACTGAAGCTTTCTTT. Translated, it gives CASSLTQGDTEAFF.

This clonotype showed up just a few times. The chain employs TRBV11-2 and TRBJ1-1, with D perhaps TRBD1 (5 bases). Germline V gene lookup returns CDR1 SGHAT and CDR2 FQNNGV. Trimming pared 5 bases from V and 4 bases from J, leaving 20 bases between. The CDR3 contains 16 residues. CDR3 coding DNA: TGTGCCAGCAGCCAAGATGGGGGGGGTTTCCCCACTGAAGCTTTCTTT. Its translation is CASSQDGGGFPTEAFF.

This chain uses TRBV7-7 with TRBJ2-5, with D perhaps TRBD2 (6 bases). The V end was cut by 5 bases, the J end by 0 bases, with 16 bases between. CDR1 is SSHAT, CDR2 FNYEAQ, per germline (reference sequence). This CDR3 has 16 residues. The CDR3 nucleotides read TGTGCCAGCAGCGTAGGGTCTGGGGGGTACCAAGAGACCCAGTACTTC. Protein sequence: CASSVGSGGYQETQYF.

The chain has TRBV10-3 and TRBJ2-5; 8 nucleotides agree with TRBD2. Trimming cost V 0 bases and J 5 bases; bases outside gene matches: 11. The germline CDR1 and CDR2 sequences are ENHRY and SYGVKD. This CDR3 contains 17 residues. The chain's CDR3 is CAISESITGGASETQYF. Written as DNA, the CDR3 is TGTGCCATCAGTGAGTCGATTACCGGGGGGGCGTCGGAGACCCAGTACTTC.

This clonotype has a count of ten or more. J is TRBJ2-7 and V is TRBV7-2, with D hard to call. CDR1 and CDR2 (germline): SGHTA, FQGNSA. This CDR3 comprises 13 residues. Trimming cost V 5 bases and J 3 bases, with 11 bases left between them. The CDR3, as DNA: TGTGCCAGCAGCATCAAATTTGGCTACGAGCAGTACTTC. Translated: CASSIKFGYEQYF.

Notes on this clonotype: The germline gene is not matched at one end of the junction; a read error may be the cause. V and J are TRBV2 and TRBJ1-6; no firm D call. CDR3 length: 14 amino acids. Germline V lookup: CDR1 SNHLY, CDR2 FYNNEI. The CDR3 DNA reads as TGTACCAGCAGAGAACGGACGGTTAATTCACCCCTCCACTTT. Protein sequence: CTSRERTVNSPLHF.

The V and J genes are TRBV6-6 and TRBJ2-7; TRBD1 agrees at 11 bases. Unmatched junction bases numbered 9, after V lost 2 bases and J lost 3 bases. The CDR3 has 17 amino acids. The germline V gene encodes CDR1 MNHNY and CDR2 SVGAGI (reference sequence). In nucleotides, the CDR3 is TGTGCCAGCAGTTACGGACAGGGGGCTGGCATGGGCTACGAGCAGTACTTC. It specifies CASSYGQGAGMGYEQYF.